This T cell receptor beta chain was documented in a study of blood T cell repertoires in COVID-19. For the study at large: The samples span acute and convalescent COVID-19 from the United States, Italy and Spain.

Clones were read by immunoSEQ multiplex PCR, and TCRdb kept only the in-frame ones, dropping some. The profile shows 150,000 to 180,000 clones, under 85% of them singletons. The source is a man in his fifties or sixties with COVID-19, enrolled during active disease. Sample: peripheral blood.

The CDR3 sequence is CASSQFTGGASNYGYTF. CDR3 bases: TGCGCCAGCAGCCAATTTACAGGGGGCGCATCGAACTATGGCTACACCTTC. V and J are TRBV4-3 and TRBJ1-2; 9 bases line up with TRBD1. This CDR3 comprises 17 residues. CDR1 LGHNA and CDR2 YSLEER come from the germline V gene. J was trimmed by 2 bases and V by 2 bases; bases with no gene match: 9.